The entry below gives a single T cell receptor (beta chain) sequence along with its context. Germline CDR1 and CDR2: MNHNS and SASEGT. The CDR3 contains 14 residues. V was shortened by 4 bases and J by 2 bases, with 10 bases between the two germline ends. Sequencing was performed with immunoSEQ multiplex PCR; in TCRdb, only in-frame clones are kept and a portion is missing. The table records 100,000 or so clones, about 86% of them present only once. The source of the sample is a study of cytomegalovirus exposure and HLA in healthy donors. Background on the study: It was reported in a later analysis that the same platform had been used for the 90 to 150 validation repertoires as for the 550 to 700 first-cohort repertoires.

This clonotype originated in a woman under 30 in good health and CMV-seropositive. The chain links TRBV6-1 to TRBJ2-3, with D possibly matching TRBD2 (5 bases). Material: PBMCs. CDR3 sequence reads: CASSADWFTDTQYF. The CDR3 nucleotides are TGTGCCAGCAGTGCGGACTGGTTCACAGATACGCAGTATTTT.